The 20 T cell receptor beta chains below come from one sample, sequenced in a study of blood T cell repertoires in COVID-19. The method was immunoSEQ multiplex PCR; TCRdb's version includes in-frame clones alone and lacks a portion of them. The repertoire holds some 250,000 clones, about 85% seen once, with approximately 7.2% in the top ten. The sample was peripheral blood. These receptors were collected from an elderly woman with acute or convalescent COVID-19.

This clone has a single count. The chain has TRBV7-3 and TRBJ2-5, with D perhaps TRBD2 (6 bases). Trimming removed 2 bases from V and 3 bases from J, with 22 bases in between. Per germline, CDR1 SGHTA and CDR2 FQGTGA. The CDR3 is 18 residues long. CDR3 in DNA: TGTGCCAGCAGCTTAGAAATGGAGGCGGCGGGGACGAAAGAGACCCAGTACTTC. This gives the protein CASSLEMEAAGTKETQYF.

The V call is TRBV7-2, the J call TRBJ2-1, with TRBD2 matching over 12 bases. Germline CDR1 reads SGHTA; CDR2 reads FQGNSA. The V segment lost 1 base and the J segment 11 bases; nucleotides outside the gene matches: 6. This CDR3 has 15 residues. CDR3 amino acids: CASSLGLAGGGKQFF. The DNA for the CDR3 is TGTGCCAGCAGCTTAGGCCTAGCGGGAGGGGGAAAGCAGTTCTTC.

This clone was observed a handful of times. The rearrangement uses TRBV11-2 and TRBJ1-1; D is ambiguous. Germline values: CDR1 SGHAT, CDR2 FQNNGV. Trimming took 0 bases from V and 7 from J, leaving 15 bases between them. The CDR3 has 15 residues. CDR3 sequence reads: CASSLDRGEYNEAFF. The DNA of the CDR3 is TGTGCCAGCAGCTTAGATCGCGGGGAGTACAATGAAGCTTTCTTT.

The chain uses TRBV19 and TRBJ1-3, with D perhaps TRBD1 (5 bases). This CDR3 comprises 16 residues. Germline-derived CDR1 and CDR2 are LNHDA and SQIVND (reference sequence). The germline V and J ends were trimmed by 6 bases and 0 bases, with 15 bases remaining between them. In DNA, the CDR3 is TGTGCCAGTAGCTCTGCAGGGCCCGTCTCTGGAAACACCATATATTTT. This translates into CASSSAGPVSGNTIYF.

The chain couples TRBV25-1 to TRBJ2-1, with 11 bases matching TRBD1. Per germline, CDR1 MGHDK and CDR2 SYGVNS. The CDR3 length is 16 residues. V was clipped by 1 base and J by 7 bases; unmatched bases: 6. The CDR3: CASSEWSGTGGNEQFF. As DNA, the CDR3 is TGTGCCAGCAGTGAATGGTCCGGGACAGGGGGTAATGAGCAGTTCTTC.

The chain joins TRBV28 to TRBJ1-2; TRBD1 might be the D (5 bases). The CDR3 covers 14 residues. Trimming pared 6 bases from V and 4 bases from J, leaving 15 bases between. Germline loops: CDR1 MDHEN, CDR2 SYDVKM. CDR3 DNA sequence: TGTGCCAGCAGCCCGACAGTAACAGGCTATGGCTACACCTTC. It specifies CASSPTVTGYGYTF.

The rearrangement joins TRBV20-1 to TRBJ2-1, with TRBD1 identical over 9 bases. The CDR3 runs 15 residues. The trim removed 3 bases at V and 4 bases at J, leaving 7 bases unmatched. Germline-derived CDR1 and CDR2 are DFQATT and SNEGSKA (reference sequence). CDR3 bases: TGCAGTGCTAGTCCTCCGGGACAGGGATACAATGAGCAGTTCTTC. It is translated as CSASPPGQGYNEQFF.

The chain combines TRBV7-9 with TRBJ1-2; D gene ambiguous. CDR3 length: 14 residues. Deletions cut 4 bases from V and 7 bases from J, with 16 bases between. Germline assignment: CDR1 SEHNR and CDR2 FQNEAQ (reference sequence). The CDR3 region has the DNA TGTGCCAGCAGCTCCATGGCCCTCCCGGGTGGCTACACCTTC. As protein: CASSSMALPGGYTF.

The rearrangement joins TRBV10-3 to TRBJ1-6; 7 bases map to TRBD1. Germline CDR1 and CDR2: ENHRY and SYGVKD. The ends lost 6 bases at V and 5 bases at J; junction bases unmatched: 10. The CDR3 contains 16 residues. The DNA for the CDR3 is TGTGCCATCAGCCTCTCTAGGGGGCTAGATAATTCACCCCTCCACTTT. This sequence encodes CAISLSRGLDNSPLHF.

The chain recombines TRBV27 with TRBJ1-1, with D hard to call. This CDR3 is built from 12 residues. V was clipped by 9 bases and J by 3 bases, with 11 bases between them. From germline, CDR1 is MNHEY and CDR2 SMNVEV (reference sequence). The CDR3 region is CAREARYTEAFF. Written as DNA, the CDR3 is TGTGCCAGAGAGGCAAGGTACACTGAAGCTTTCTTT.

V gene TRBV19 combines with J gene TRBJ1-5, with 11 bases fitting TRBD1. The J segment lost 4 bases and the V segment lost 6 bases, leaving 5 bases of the junction unmatched. The CDR3 sequence is 15 residues long. In germline, CDR1 is LNHDA, CDR2 SQIVND (reference sequence). CDR3 region: CASRLGQGGNQPQHF. CDR3 nucleotide sequence: TGTGCCAGTAGGCTGGGACAGGGGGGTAATCAGCCCCAGCATTTT. The variable domain in full, with the rest retrieved from reference TRBV19 and TRBJ1-5, is DGGITQSPKYLFRKEGQNVTLSCEQNLNHDAMYWYRQDPGQGLRLIYYSQIVNDFQKGDIAEGYSVSREKKESFPLTVTSAQKNPTAFYLCASRLGQGGNQPQHFGDGTRLSIL.

The V call is TRBV10-1, the J call TRBJ2-5, with 12 bases identical to TRBD2. Per the germline V gene, CDR1 is WNHNN and CDR2 is SYGVQD (reference sequence). This CDR3 contains 13 residues. V gave up 8 bases and J gave up 5 bases; unmatched junction bases: 3. CDR3: CASASGGAETQYF. CDR3 bases: TGCGCCAGCGCTAGCGGGGGGGCGGAGACCCAGTACTTC.

This clone has more than one count but fewer than ten. The chain couples TRBV27 to TRBJ2-7; unclear D gene. V was trimmed by 2 bases and J by 1 base, leaving 9 bases between them. This CDR3 spans 14 amino acids. In germline, CDR1 is MNHEY, CDR2 SMNVEV (reference sequence). DNA of the CDR3: TGTGCCAGCAGTTTAACAGTATTTTCCTACGAGCAGTACTTC. This sequence encodes CASSLTVFSYEQYF.

The rearrangement uses TRBV2 and TRBJ1-6, with 10 bases matching TRBD1. Germline V gene sequence: CDR1 SNHLY, CDR2 FYNNEI. The CDR3 has 16 residues. The ends lost 5 bases at V and 1 base at J; junction bases unmatched: 2. This chain's CDR3 is CASSKDRGSYNSPLHF. For the CDR3, the DNA is TGTGCCAGCAGTAAGGACAGGGGGTCCTATAATTCACCCCTCCACTTT.

This clone turned up a few times. Other DNA sequences in this sample translate to the same CDR3. The chain joins TRBV7-9 to TRBJ2-7; 7 bases match TRBD1. Trimming removed 4 bases from V and 3 bases from J; junction bases left unmatched: 3. This CDR3 region has 13 residues. The V gene's germline CDR1 is SEHNR and CDR2 FQNEAQ (reference sequence). CDR3 residues: CASSSSGGYEQYF. DNA for the CDR3: TGTGCCAGCAGCTCTTCAGGGGGCTACGAGCAGTACTTC.

This chain joins TRBV24-1 and TRBJ2-1, with TRBD2 identical over 13 bases. J was trimmed by 4 bases and V by 3 bases; bases with no gene match: 8. Germline assignment: CDR1 KGHDR and CDR2 SFDVKD. The CDR3 has 18 amino acids. The chain's CDR3 is CATSDTDGTSGAYNEQFF. The CDR3 DNA is TGTGCCACCAGTGATACCGACGGGACTAGCGGGGCTTACAATGAGCAGTTCTTC.

This chain links TRBV6-5 with TRBJ2-7, with D maybe TRBD2 (5 bases). The CDR3 has 13 residues. V was shortened by 5 bases and J by 4 bases, with 12 bases between the two germline ends. The germline V gene has CDR1 MNHEY and CDR2 SVGAGI. CDR3 residues: CASSRTRPYEQYF. CDR3 in DNA: TGTGCCAGCAGTCGGACTCGACCGTACGAGCAGTACTTC.

CDR3 sequence reads: CASSYGFRGAGNTIYF. As DNA, the CDR3 is TGTGCCAGCAGTTACGGGTTCCGGGGGGCGGGAAACACCATATATTTT. The V gene is TRBV6-6, the J gene TRBJ1-3; D is perhaps TRBD1 (6 bases). CDR1 and CDR2 (germline): MNHNY, SVGAGI (reference sequence). The CDR3 spans 16 residues. Deletions cut 2 bases from V and 4 bases from J, with 15 bases between.

The chain has TRBV19 and TRBJ1-2, with TRBD1 matching over 9 bases. V dropped 5 bases and J dropped 8; count of bases not matched to a gene: 15. The germline V gene encodes CDR1 LNHDA and CDR2 SQIVND (reference sequence). The CDR3 is 16 residues long. The DNA of the CDR3 is TGTGCCAGTAGTGCTCAACCGGGACAGGGTTTGGTGGGCTACACCTTC. Translating gives CASSAQPGQGLVGYTF.

Concerning this clone: This sample includes further DNA sequences coding for the same CDR3. This rearrangement joins TRBV6-5 to TRBJ2-1, with 9 bases matching TRBD2. The CDR3 consists of 15 residues. Germline V gene lookup returns CDR1 MNHEY and CDR2 SVGAGI. Unmatched junction bases numbered 1, after V lost 0 bases and J lost 4 bases. The CDR3 loop is CASSYSAGGYNEQFF. In DNA, the CDR3 is TGTGCCAGCAGTTACTCAGCGGGGGGATACAATGAGCAGTTCTTC.